The 21 T cell receptor beta chains listed next were all sequenced from one sample in a study of Ad26.COV2.S vaccination and SARS-CoV-2 variants. This table comes from immunoSEQ multiplex PCR, and its TCRdb copy is limited to in-frame clones, with some not included. Of 440,000 or so clones listed, 90% were seen once; the top ten hold roughly 3.9%. The treatment here: some 20 received Ad26.COV2.S at low or high dose, single or two shots; 5 received placebo; per-sample allocation not given. Day 63 after the first vaccine or placebo injection was the time point for sampling. This specimen consisted of peripheral blood, obtained in a trial of Ad26.COV2.S vaccine versus placebo. All receptors derive from a person between 18 and 65 years old who received the Ad26.COV2.S COVID-19 vaccine or a placebo.

The chain is built from TRBV19 and TRBJ2-3; TRBD1 is a possible D gene (5 bases). This CDR3 has 14 amino acids. Per the germline V gene, CDR1 is LNHDA and CDR2 is SQIVND (reference sequence). The V end was cut by 7 bases, the J end by 0 bases, with 11 bases between. CDR3 sequence (DNA): TGTGCCAGTAAGGTTAGGGGAAGCACAGATACGCAGTATTTT. The encoded protein is CASKVRGSTDTQYF. Full variable domain (outside the CDR3, taken from reference TRBV19 and TRBJ2-3): DGGITQSPKYLFRKEGQNVTLSCEQNLNHDAMYWYRQDPGQGLRLIYYSQIVNDFQKGDIAEGYSVSREKKESFPLTVTSAQKNPTAFYLCASKVRGSTDTQYFGPGTRLTVL.

This clone was counted a few times. This rearrangement joins TRBV3-1 (or the pseudogene TRBV3-2) to TRBJ2-7; TRBD1 agrees at 10 bases. CDR3 length: 14 residues. The germline V gene has CDR1 LGHDT and CDR2 YNNKEL (reference sequence). Trimming removed 4 bases from V and 4 bases from J; junction bases left unmatched: 4. In DNA form, the CDR3 reads TGTGCCAGCAGCCTCGGGACAGGGGAGTACGAGCAGTACTTC. It specifies CASSLGTGEYEQYF.

This chain joins TRBV4-1 and TRBJ2-7, with TRBD2 as a possible D gene (7 bases). The CDR3 is 14 residues long. V shed 1 base and J shed 5 bases, with 12 bases lying between them. Germline V CDR1 and CDR2: MGHRA, YSYEKL. CDR3 region: CASSQVRGANEQYF. The CDR3 DNA is TGCGCCAGCAGCCAAGTACGGGGGGCGAACGAGCAGTACTTC.

V is TRBV9 and J is TRBJ2-3; D is uncertain. The germline V gene has CDR1 SGDLS and CDR2 YYNGEE. Trimming left V 0 bases short and J 2 bases short, with 16 bases between. The CDR3 totals 17 residues. The CDR3 nucleotides are TGTGCCAGCAGCGTAGGAGTCTTCGAGAAAGTCACAGATACGCAGTATTTT. This gives the protein CASSVGVFEKVTDTQYF.

This clone showed up just once. V gene TRBV2 combines with J gene TRBJ2-1; 11 bases fit TRBD2. Germline V gene data show CDR1 as SNHLY and CDR2 as FYNNEI. This CDR3 contains 14 residues. Trimming cost V 7 bases and J 5 bases; bases outside gene matches: 4. CDR3 nucleotide sequence: TGTGCCAGCAAGCCGGGACTAGCGGACAATGAGCAGTTCTTC. Its translation: CASKPGLADNEQFF.

The chain recombines TRBV27 with TRBJ2-1, with 9 positions matching TRBD2. The germline CDR1 and CDR2 sequences are MNHEY and SMNVEV (reference sequence). The CDR3 has 15 residues. V gave up 3 bases and J gave up 3 bases; unmatched junction bases: 3. The CDR3 coding sequence is TGTGCCAGCAGTTTGCTAGCGGGACGCTACAATGAGCAGTTCTTC. Translating gives CASSLLAGRYNEQFF.

The rearrangement uses TRBV28 and TRBJ1-2; D is unclear. Germline V CDR1 and CDR2: MDHEN, SYDVKM. This CDR3 contains 18 residues. The germline V and J ends were trimmed by 0 bases and 1 base, with 18 bases remaining between them. The CDR3 DNA follows: TGTGCCAGCAGTTTATGGGAACCCTACCAGGAGGGTAACTATGGCTACACCTTC. Translating gives CASSLWEPYQEGNYGYTF.

V usage is TRBV3-1 (or the pseudogene TRBV3-2) and J usage is TRBJ2-1; 11 bases line up with TRBD2. The CDR3 spans 20 residues. V lost 0 bases, J lost 6 bases, and 16 bases stayed unmatched. In germline, CDR1 is LGHDT, CDR2 YNNKEL (reference sequence). CDR3 DNA: TGTGCCAGCAGCCAAGAGAGCCCAAGTCCGGCTAGCGGGAGGACCAATGAGCAGTTCTTC. It encodes CASSQESPSPASGRTNEQFF.

This clone was picked up a small number of times. This chain links TRBV7-9 with TRBJ1-1; 8 bases align to TRBD1. Germline V CDR1 and CDR2: SEHNR, FQNEAQ (reference sequence). The CDR3 has 15 residues. The ends lost 3 bases at V and 1 base at J; junction bases unmatched: 4. CDR3: CASSFPGTGNTEAFF. CDR3 in DNA: TGTGCCAGCAGCTTCCCCGGGACAGGGAACACTGAAGCTTTCTTT.

V usage is TRBV3-1 (or the pseudogene TRBV3-2) and J usage is TRBJ2-1, with a weak D call TRBD2 (5 bases). The CDR3 covers 14 residues. Between the trimmed V and J ends, which lost 4 bases and 6 bases, there was a span of 13 bases. The germline V gene encodes CDR1 LGHDT and CDR2 YNNKEL (reference sequence). CDR3 sequence: CASSLDLDANEQFF. CDR3 coding DNA: TGTGCCAGCAGCCTGGACTTAGACGCCAATGAGCAGTTCTTC.

This clone came up once. V is TRBV6-1 and J is TRBJ2-5; no definite D call. There are 13 residues in the CDR3. Germline V gene lookup returns CDR1 MNHNS and CDR2 SASEGT. V was shortened by 3 bases and J by 4 bases, with 9 bases between the two germline ends. The CDR3 loop reads CASSEGLRETQYF. The CDR3 coding sequence is TGTGCCAGCAGTGAGGGGTTACGAGAGACCCAGTACTTC.

This sequence joins TRBV6-5 and TRBJ1-2; possibly TRBD1 for D (6 bases). The V end lost 5 bases, the J end lost 6 bases, and 10 bases lay between the germline ends. The CDR3 runs to 12 residues. Germline lookup yields CDR1 MNHEY and CDR2 SVGAGI. The CDR3 region is CASSQTGNGYTF. CDR3 bases: TGTGCCAGCAGTCAAACAGGGAATGGCTACACCTTC.

The V and J genes are TRBV19 and TRBJ2-4; 7 bases line up with TRBD1. Germline loops: CDR1 LNHDA, CDR2 SQIVND (reference sequence). The V gene end was trimmed by 3 bases and the J gene end by 7 bases; junction bases not matched to a gene: 6. This CDR3 region has 14 residues. The CDR3 reads CASSMYTGANIQYF. The CDR3 region has the DNA TGTGCCAGTAGTATGTATACAGGGGCCAACATTCAGTACTTC.

The chain has TRBV10-3 and TRBJ1-4; D gene unclear. The ends were cut back, 2 bases at V and 0 bases at J, with 16 bases in the middle. CDR3 size: 18 residues. Germline V gene sequence: CDR1 ENHRY, CDR2 SYGVKD. The CDR3 DNA reads TGTGCCATCAGTGAGCTCTTTCCGACCCCAACAACTAATGAAAAACTGTTTTTT. Its protein product is CAISELFPTPTTNEKLFF.

In regard to this clone: An end of the junction differs from the germline gene, which may be a read error. The chain combines TRBV2 with TRBJ2-7; 10 nucleotides match TRBD2. The CDR3 covers 14 residues. The germline V gene has CDR1 SNHLY and CDR2 FYNNEI. The CDR3 sequence is CASSEALAGVEQYF. The CDR3 bases are TGTGCCAGCAGCGAAGCCCTAGCGGGAGTCGAGCAGTACTTC.

The CDR3 here is CAWRGWASGRADEQYF. Here the CDR3 DNA reads TGTGCCTGGCGCGGGTGGGCTAGCGGGAGGGCCGACGAGCAGTACTTC. The genes are TRBV30 and TRBJ2-7, with 12 bases matching TRBD2. Looked up from germline, CDR1 is GTSNPN and CDR2 is SVGIG (reference sequence). This CDR3 is 16 amino acids long. V dropped 5 bases and J dropped 5; count of bases not matched to a gene: 13.

This rearrangement joins TRBV6-1 to TRBJ2-2, with 7 bases matching TRBD1. CDR3 length: 16 residues. Germline V gene data show CDR1 as MNHNS and CDR2 as SASEGT. The V and J ends lost 1 base and 3 bases, in that order; junction bases with no gene match: 5. CDR3: CASSEDTGVYTGELFF. The CDR3, as DNA: TGTGCCAGCAGTGAAGATACAGGGGTTTACACCGGGGAGCTGTTTTTT.

About this clone: In the same sample, other DNA sequences code for this CDR3. The genes are TRBV5-1 and TRBJ1-1; a weak D match, TRBD1 (5 bases). Per germline, CDR1 SGHRS and CDR2 YFSETQ. With 4 bases removed from V and 1 base from J, the gap between germline ends came to 11 bases. The CDR3 is 14 residues long. The CDR3 loop reads CASSVGTANTEAFF. For the CDR3, the DNA is TGCGCCAGCAGCGTCGGGACGGCGAACACTGAAGCTTTCTTT.

The chain employs TRBV18 and TRBJ1-1; no definite D call. This CDR3 spans 13 amino acids. Germline V CDR1 and CDR2: KGHSH, LQKENI. Trimming took 3 bases from V and 3 from J, leaving 8 bases between them. The CDR3 DNA sequence: TGTGCCAGCTCACCGGGCCTGGACACTGAAGCTTTCTTT. It encodes CASSPGLDTEAFF.

The chain employs TRBV20-1 and TRBJ2-3; maybe TRBD2 (6 bases). This CDR3 contains 15 residues. Germline V gene sequence: CDR1 DFQATT, CDR2 SNEGSKA (reference sequence). V lost 3 bases, J lost 2 bases, and 15 bases lay in between. CDR3 loop: CSASISGETTDTQYF. The CDR3, as DNA: TGCAGTGCTAGTATTAGCGGAGAAACCACAGATACGCAGTATTTT.

The rearrangement joins TRBV2 to TRBJ2-6; D remains ambiguous. V was cut by 6 bases and J by 0 bases, with 3 bases left in between. The CDR3 extends over 13 amino acids. CDR1 SNHLY and CDR2 FYNNEI come from the germline V gene. For the CDR3, the DNA is TGTGCCAGCAGGAGCTCTGGGGCCAACGTCCTGACTTTC. This gives the protein CASRSSGANVLTF.